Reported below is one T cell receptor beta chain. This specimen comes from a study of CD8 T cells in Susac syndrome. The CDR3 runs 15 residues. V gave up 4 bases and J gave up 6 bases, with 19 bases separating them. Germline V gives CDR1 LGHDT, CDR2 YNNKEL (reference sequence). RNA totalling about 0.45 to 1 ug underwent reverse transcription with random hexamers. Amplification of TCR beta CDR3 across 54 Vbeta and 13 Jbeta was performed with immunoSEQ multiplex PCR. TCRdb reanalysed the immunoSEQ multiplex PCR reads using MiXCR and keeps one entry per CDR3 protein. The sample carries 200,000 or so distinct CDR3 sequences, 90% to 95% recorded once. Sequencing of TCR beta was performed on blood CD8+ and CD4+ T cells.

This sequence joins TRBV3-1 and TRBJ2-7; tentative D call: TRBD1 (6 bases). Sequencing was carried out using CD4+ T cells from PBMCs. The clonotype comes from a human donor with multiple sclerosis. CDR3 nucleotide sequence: TGTGCCAGCAGCCCTATGGTCGGGACACCTCGCGAGCAGTACTTC. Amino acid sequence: CASSPMVGTPREQYF.